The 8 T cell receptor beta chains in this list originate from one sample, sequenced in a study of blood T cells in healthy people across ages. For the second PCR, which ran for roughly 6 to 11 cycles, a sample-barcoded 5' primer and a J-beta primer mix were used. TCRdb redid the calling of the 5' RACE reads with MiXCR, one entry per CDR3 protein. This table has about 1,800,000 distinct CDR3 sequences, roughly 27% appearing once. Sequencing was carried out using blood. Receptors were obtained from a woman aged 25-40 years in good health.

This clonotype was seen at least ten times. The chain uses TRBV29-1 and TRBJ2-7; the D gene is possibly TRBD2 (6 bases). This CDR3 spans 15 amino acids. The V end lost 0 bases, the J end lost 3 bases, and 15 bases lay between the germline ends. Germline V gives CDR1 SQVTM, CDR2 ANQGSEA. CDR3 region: CSVEDRDFTNYEQYF. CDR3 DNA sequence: TGCAGCGTTGAAGATCGGGACTTTACAAACTACGAGCAGTACTTC.

CDR3: CASSLGGGAFGELFF. As DNA, the CDR3 is TGTGCCAGCAGCTTAGGCGGGGGGGCTTTCGGGGAGCTGTTTTTT. The V and J genes are TRBV7-2 and TRBJ2-2; TRBD2 matches 9 bases. Per the germline V gene, CDR1 is SGHTA and CDR2 is FQGNSA. The CDR3 has 15 residues. V shed 1 base, J shed 7 bases, and the junction held 4 bases outside the gene matches.

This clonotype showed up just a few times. CDR3 nucleotide sequence: TGTGCCAGCAGCGTAGAGAAGGGAAATGAGCAGTTCTTC. Its protein is CASSVEKGNEQFF. The chain combines TRBV9 with TRBJ2-1, with D uncertain. CDR1 is SGDLS, CDR2 YYNGEE, per germline. The CDR3 loop spans 13 amino acids. V was cut by 0 bases and J by 7 bases, with 8 bases left in between.

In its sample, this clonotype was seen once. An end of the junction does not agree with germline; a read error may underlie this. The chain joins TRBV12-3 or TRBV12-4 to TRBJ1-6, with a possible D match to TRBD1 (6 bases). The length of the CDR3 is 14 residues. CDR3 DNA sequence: TGTACCAGCAGTTTTGACAGGCGGGACTCACCCCTCCACTTT. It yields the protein CTSSFDRRDSPLHF.

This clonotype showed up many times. The CDR3 sequence is CSVGQDSYEQYF. The CDR3 DNA is TGCAGCGTTGGACAGGACTCCTACGAGCAGTACTTC. The genes are TRBV29-1 and TRBJ2-7; a possible D gene is TRBD1 (6 bases). CDR3 length: 12 residues. The V end lost 4 bases, the J end lost 0 bases, and 7 bases lay between the germline ends. Germline CDR1 and CDR2: SQVTM and ANQGSEA.

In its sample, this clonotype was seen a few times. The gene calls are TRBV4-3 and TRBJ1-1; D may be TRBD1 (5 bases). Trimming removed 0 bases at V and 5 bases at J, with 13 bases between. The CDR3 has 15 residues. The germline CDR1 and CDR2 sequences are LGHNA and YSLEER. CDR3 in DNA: TGCGCCAGCAGCCAAGATTCGGGGAAGGGGACTGAAGCTTTCTTT. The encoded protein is CASSQDSGKGTEAFF.

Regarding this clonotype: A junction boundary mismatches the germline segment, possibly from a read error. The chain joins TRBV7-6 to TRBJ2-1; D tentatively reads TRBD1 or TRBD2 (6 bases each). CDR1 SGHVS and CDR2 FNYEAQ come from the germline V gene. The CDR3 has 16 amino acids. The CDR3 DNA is TGTGCCAGCAGCTCCCGGGGGCCTAGCTCCTACAGTGAGCAGTTCTTC. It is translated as CASSSRGPSSYSEQFF.

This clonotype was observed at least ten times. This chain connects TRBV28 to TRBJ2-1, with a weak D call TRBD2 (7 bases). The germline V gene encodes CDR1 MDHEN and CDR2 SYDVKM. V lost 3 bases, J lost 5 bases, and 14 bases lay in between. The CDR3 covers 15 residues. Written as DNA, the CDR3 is TGTGCCAGCAGTTTGAGGGGGGGCCGCGACAATGAGCAGTTCTTC. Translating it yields CASSLRGGRDNEQFF.